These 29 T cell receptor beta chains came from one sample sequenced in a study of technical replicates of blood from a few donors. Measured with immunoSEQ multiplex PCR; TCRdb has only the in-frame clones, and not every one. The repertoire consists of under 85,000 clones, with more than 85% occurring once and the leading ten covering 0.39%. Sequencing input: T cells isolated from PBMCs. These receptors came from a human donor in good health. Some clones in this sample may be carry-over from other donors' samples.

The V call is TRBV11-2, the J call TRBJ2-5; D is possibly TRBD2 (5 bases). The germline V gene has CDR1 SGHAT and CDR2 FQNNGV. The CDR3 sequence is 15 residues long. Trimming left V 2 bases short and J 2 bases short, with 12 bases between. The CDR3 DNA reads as TGTGCCAGCAGCTTACAACAATGGGAGCAAGAGACCCAGTACTTC. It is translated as CASSLQQWEQETQYF.

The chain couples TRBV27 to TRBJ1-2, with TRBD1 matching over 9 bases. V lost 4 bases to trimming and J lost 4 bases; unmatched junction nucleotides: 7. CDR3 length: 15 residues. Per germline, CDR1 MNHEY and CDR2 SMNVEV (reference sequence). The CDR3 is CASSSPDRGSYGYTF. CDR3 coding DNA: TGTGCCAGCAGTTCACCGGACAGGGGATCCTATGGCTACACCTTC.

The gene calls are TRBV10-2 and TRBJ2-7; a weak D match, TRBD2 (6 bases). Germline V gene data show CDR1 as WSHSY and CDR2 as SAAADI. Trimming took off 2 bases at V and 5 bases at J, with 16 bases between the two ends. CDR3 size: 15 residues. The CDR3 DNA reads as TGCGCCAGCAGTGAGCCCCAACTAGCTCGGAACGAGCAGTACTTC. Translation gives CASSEPQLARNEQYF.

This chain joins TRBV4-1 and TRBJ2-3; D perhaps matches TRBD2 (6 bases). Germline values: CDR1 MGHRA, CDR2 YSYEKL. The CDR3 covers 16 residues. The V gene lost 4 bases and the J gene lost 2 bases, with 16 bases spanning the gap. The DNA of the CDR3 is TGCGCCAGCAGCCTCATGCCGGGACTGAACACAGATACGCAGTATTTT. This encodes CASSLMPGLNTDTQYF.

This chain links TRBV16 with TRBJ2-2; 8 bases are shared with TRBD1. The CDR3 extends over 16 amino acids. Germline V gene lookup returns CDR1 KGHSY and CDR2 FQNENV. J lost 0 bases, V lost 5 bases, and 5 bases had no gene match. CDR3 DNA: TGTGCCAGCAGCATTTCAGGGGGCGCGAACACCGGGGAGCTGTTTTTT. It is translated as CASSISGGANTGELFF.

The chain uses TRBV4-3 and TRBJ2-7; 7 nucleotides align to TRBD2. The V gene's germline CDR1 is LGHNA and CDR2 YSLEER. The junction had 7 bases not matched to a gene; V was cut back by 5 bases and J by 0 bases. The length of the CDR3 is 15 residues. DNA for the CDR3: TGCGCCAGCAGCTTAACTAGCGACAGCTCCTACGAGCAGTACTTC. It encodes CASSLTSDSSYEQYF.

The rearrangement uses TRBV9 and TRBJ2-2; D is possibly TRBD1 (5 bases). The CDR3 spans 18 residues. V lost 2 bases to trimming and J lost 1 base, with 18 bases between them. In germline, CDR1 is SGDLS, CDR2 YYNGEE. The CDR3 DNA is TGTGCCAGCAGCGTCACCCTCCTAGGGGTAGGGAACACCGGGGAGCTGTTTTTT. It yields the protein CASSVTLLGVGNTGELFF.

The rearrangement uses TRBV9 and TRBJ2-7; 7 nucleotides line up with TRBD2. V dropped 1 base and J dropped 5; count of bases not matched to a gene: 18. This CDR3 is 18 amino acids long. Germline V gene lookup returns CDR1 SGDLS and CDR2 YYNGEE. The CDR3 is CASSVSVGRAGVGDEQYF. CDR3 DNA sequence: TGTGCCAGCAGCGTAAGTGTAGGGAGGGCGGGAGTTGGTGACGAGCAGTACTTC.

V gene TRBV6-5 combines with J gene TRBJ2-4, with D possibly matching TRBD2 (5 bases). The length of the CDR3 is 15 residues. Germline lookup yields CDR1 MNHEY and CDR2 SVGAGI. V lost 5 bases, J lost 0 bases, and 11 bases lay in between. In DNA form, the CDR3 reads TGTGCCAGCAGTCGACAAGGACTAGCCAAAAACATTCAGTACTTC. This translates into CASSRQGLAKNIQYF.

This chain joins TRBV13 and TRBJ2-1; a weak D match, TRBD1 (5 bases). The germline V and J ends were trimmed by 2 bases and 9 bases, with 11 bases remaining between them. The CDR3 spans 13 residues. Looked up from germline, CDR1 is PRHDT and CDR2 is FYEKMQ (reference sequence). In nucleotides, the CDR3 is TGTGCCAGCAGCTTAAAGGGGCTGGGTGAGCAGTTCTTC. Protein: CASSLKGLGEQFF.

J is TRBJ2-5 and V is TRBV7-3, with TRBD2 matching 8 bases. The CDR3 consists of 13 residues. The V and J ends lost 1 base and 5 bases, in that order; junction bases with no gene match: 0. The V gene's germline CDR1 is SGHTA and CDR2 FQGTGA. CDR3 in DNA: TGTGCCAGCAGCTTAAGACTAGCGGAGACCCAGTACTTC. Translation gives CASSLRLAETQYF.

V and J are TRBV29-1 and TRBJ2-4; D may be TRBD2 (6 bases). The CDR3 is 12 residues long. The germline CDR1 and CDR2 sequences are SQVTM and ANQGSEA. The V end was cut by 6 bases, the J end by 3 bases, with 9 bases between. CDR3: CSVAGSKNIQYF. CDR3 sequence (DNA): TGCAGCGTGGCCGGGAGCAAAAACATTCAGTACTTC.

The CDR3 protein is CASSEVATNEKLFF. In nucleotides, the CDR3 is TGTGCCAGTAGTGAGGTTGCAACTAATGAAAAACTGTTTTTT. The chain links TRBV19 to TRBJ1-4; D gene uncertain. The CDR3 contains 14 residues. CDR1 is LNHDA, CDR2 SQIVND, per germline (reference sequence). V lost 5 bases and J 0 bases, leaving 7 bases between the germline ends.

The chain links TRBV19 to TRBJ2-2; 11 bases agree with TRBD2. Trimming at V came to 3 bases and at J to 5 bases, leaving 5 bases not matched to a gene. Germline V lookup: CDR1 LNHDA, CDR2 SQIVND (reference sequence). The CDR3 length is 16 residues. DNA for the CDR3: TGTGCCAGTAGTATCGGGACTAGCGGATCGACCGGGGAGCTGTTTTTT. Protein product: CASSIGTSGSTGELFF.

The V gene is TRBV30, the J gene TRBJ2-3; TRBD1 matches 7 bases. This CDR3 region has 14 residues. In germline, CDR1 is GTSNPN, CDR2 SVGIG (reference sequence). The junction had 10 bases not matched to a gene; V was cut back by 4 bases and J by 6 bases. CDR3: CAWTPTGYADTQYF. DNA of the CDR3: TGTGCCTGGACCCCGACAGGGTACGCTGATACGCAGTATTTT.

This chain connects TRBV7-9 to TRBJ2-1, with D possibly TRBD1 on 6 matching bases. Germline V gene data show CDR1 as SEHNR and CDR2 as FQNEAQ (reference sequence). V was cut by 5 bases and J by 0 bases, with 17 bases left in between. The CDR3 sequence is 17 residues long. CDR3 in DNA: TGTGCCAGCAGCCCAAGCGCCGGGACACTCTCCTACAATGAGCAGTTCTTC. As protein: CASSPSAGTLSYNEQFF.

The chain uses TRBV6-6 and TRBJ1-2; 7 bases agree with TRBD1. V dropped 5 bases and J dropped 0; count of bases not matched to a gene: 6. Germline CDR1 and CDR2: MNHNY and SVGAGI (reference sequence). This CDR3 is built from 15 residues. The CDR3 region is CASSALRGSNYGYTF. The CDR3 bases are TGTGCCAGCAGTGCGCTCAGGGGGTCTAACTATGGCTACACCTTC.

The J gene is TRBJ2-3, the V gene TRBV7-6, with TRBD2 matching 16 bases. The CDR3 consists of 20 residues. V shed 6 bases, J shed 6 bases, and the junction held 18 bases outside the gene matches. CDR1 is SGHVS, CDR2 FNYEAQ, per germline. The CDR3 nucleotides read TGTGCCAGCAGTCCTATACCCCCGGGACTAGCGGGAGGGCCGGCCGATACGCAGTATTTT. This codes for CASSPIPPGLAGGPADTQYF. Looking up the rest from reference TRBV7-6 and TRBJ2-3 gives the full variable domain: GAGVSQSPRYKVTKRGQDVALRCDPISGHVSLYWYRQALGQGPEFLTYFNYEAQQDKSGLPNDRFSAERPEGSISTLTIQRTEQRDSAMYRCASSPIPPGLAGGPADTQYFGPGTRLTVL.

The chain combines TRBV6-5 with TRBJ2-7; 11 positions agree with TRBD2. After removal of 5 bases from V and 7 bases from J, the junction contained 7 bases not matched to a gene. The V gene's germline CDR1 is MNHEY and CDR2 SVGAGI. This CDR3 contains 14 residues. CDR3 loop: CASSTGTSGWEQYF. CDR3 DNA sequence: TGTGCCAGCAGTACCGGGACTAGCGGTTGGGAGCAGTACTTC.

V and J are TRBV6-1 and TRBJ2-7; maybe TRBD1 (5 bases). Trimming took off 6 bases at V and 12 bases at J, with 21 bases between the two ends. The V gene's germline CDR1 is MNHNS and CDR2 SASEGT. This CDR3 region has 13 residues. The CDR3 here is CASREIGKTDAYF. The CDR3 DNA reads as TGTGCCAGCAGGGAGATAGGCAAGACAGACGCGTACTTC.

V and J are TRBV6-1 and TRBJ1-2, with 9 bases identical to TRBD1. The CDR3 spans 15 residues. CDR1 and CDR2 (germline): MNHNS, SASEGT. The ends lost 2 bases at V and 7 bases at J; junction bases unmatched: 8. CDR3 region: CASSEMWTGDGGYTF. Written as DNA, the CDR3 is TGTGCCAGCAGTGAAATGTGGACAGGGGATGGTGGCTACACCTTC.

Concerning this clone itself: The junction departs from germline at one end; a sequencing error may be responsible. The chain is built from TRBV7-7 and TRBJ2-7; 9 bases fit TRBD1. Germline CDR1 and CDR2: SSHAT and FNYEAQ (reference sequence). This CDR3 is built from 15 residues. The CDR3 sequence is CASSTGTGNSYEQYF. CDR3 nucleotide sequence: TGTGCTAGCAGCACCGGGACAGGGAACTCCTACGAGCAGTACTTC.

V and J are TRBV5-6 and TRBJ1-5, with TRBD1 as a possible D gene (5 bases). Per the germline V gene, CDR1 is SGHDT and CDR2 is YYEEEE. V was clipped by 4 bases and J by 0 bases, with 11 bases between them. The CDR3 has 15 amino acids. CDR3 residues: CASSLGQNSNQPQHF. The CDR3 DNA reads TGTGCCAGCAGCCTGGGGCAGAATAGCAATCAGCCCCAGCATTTT. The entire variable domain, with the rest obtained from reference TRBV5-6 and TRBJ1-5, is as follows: DAGVTQSPTHLIKTRGQQVTLRCSPKSGHDTVSWYQQALGQGPQFIFQYYEEEERQRGNFPDRFSGHQFPNYSSELNVNALLLGDSALYLCASSLGQNSNQPQHFGDGTRLSIL.

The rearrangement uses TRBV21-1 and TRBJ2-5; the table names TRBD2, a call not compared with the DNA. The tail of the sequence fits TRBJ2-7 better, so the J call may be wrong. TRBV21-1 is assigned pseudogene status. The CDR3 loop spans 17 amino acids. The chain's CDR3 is CASSNLTSGIHNYEQYF. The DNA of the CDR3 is TGTGCCAGCAGCAACCTGACTAGCGGTATTCACAACTACGAGCAGTACTTC.

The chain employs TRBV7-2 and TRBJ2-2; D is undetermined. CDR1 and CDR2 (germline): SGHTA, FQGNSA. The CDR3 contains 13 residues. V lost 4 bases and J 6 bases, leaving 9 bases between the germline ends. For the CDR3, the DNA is TGTGCCAGCAGCTCTGGCCTTGCCGGGGAGCTGTTTTTT. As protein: CASSSGLAGELFF.

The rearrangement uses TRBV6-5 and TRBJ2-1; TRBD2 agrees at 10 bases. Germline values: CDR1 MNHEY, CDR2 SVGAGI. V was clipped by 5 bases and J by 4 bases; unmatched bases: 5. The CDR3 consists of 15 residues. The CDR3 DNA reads TGTGCCAGCAGTATAGCGGGGGGCAATTACAATGAGCAGTTCTTC. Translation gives CASSIAGGNYNEQFF.

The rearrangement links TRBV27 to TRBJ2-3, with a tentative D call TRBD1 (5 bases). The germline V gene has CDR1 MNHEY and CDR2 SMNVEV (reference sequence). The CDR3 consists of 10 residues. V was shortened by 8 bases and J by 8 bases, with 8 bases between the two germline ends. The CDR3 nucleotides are TGTGCCAGCTTTAGGGGTACGCAGTATTTT. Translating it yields CASFRGTQYF.

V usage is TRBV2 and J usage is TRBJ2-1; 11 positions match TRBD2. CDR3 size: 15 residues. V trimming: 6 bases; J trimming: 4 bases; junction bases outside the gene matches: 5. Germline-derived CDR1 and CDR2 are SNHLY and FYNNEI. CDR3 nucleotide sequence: TGTGCCAGCAGCGTGCTAGCGGGAGGATACAATGAGCAGTTCTTC. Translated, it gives CASSVLAGGYNEQFF. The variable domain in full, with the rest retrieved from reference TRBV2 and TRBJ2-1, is EPEVTQTPSHQVTQMGQEVILRCVPISNHLYFYWYRQILGQKVEFLVSFYNNEISEKSEIFDDQFSVERPDGSNFTLKIRSTKLEDSAMYFCASSVLAGGYNEQFFGPGTRLTVL.

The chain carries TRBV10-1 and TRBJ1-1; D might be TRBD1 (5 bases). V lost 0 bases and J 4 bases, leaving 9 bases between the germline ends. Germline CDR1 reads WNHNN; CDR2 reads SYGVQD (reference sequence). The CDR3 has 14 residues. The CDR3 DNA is TGCGCCAGCAGTGAGTCTAGGGGTGGCACTGAAGCTTTCTTT. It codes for CASSESRGGTEAFF.